These 9 T cell receptor beta chains share one sample of origin, sequenced in a study of regulatory T cells in long-lasting Graves disease. Both iRepertoire HTBI primers and Arm-PCR of CDR3 regions were used to build the TCR beta libraries. TCRdb re-derived calls from the multiplex PCR reads in MiXCR, one entry per CDR3 protein. The table lists approximately 400,000 distinct CDR3 sequences, 10% to 15% of them singletons. This sample's time point: newly diagnosed GD, antithyroid drugs for less than 3 months. The TCR library was prepared using RNA isolated from PBMCs. This sample was also put to use in a study of T cells in Graves' hyperthyroidism and ophthalmopathy.

Sequenced here: peripheral blood mononuclear cells (PBMCs), sampled at new diagnosis, from a patient treated with antithyroid drugs. The receptors were sampled from a woman under 30 with Graves disease.

This rearrangement joins TRBV9 to TRBJ2-7; 8 bases align to TRBD1. The CDR3 is made up of 15 amino acids. J gave up 3 bases and V 9 bases, and 14 bases lay outside the gene matches. The V gene's germline CDR1 is SGDLS and CDR2 YYNGEE. Here the CDR3 reads CAIHPTWTGSYEQYV. For the CDR3, the DNA is TGTGCCATCCACCCCACCTGGACAGGGAGCTACGAGCAGTACGTC.

This clonotype was counted many times. The rearrangement joins TRBV18 to TRBJ2-1, with TRBD1 matching over 9 bases. The CDR3 sequence is 17 residues long. Germline CDR1 KGHSH, CDR2 LQKENI. V lost 3 bases and J lost 0; bases outside the gene matches: 6. The CDR3 spells CASSPTGGPASYNEQFF. The CDR3 region has the DNA TGTGCCAGCTCACCGACAGGGGGACCGGCCTCCTACAATGAGCAGTTCTTC.

This clonotype came up many times. V gene TRBV7-9 combines with J gene TRBJ2-1; no reliable D call. V dropped 2 bases and J dropped 5 bases, with 7 bases sitting between them. The CDR3 consists of 13 residues. Per germline, CDR1 SEHNR and CDR2 FQNEAQ (reference sequence). CDR3 DNA sequence: TGTGCCAGCAGCTTATTGGTCAACAATGAGCAGTTCTTC. Translated, it gives CASSLLVNNEQFF.

This clonotype came up many times. J is TRBJ2-1 and V is TRBV20-1; 7 bases match TRBD1. CDR3 length: 17 amino acids. CDR1 DFQATT and CDR2 SNEGSKA come from the germline V gene (reference sequence). Trimming at V came to 4 bases and at J to 7 bases, leaving 19 bases not matched to a gene. Here the CDR3 reads CSATSTGQERLGNEQFF. CDR3 nucleotide sequence: TGCAGTGCTACCTCCACTGGACAGGAGAGGCTAGGAAATGAGCAGTTCTTC.

This clonotype was counted many times. This chain connects TRBV6-1 to TRBJ1-1; unclear D gene. V was pared by 6 bases and J by 5 bases, with 7 bases between. Germline assignment: CDR1 MNHNS and CDR2 SASEGT. This CDR3 has 11 residues. This CDR3 reads CASRVGTEAFF. The DNA for the CDR3 is TGTGCCAGCAGGGTTGGAACTGAAGCTTTCTTT.

This clonotype was seen many times. The chain links TRBV6-2 or TRBV6-3 to TRBJ1-1; perhaps TRBD1 as D (5 bases). The CDR3 runs to 14 residues. V lost 2 bases and J 3 bases, leaving 10 bases between the germline ends. CDR1 and CDR2 (germline): MNHEY, SVGEGT. The CDR3 nucleotides are TGTGCCAGCAGTTACAGAGGGGATGACACTGAAGCTTTCTTT. Translated: CASSYRGDDTEAFF.

This clonotype was counted a few times. The chain links TRBV14 to TRBJ2-7; D unclear. CDR1 and CDR2 from the germline V gene are SGHDN and FVKESK. V gave up 3 bases and J gave up 3 bases, with 9 bases separating them. This CDR3 is built from 13 residues. The CDR3 loop reads CASSQLQYYEQYF. Here the CDR3 DNA reads TGTGCCAGCAGCCAGCTCCAGTACTACGAGCAGTACTTC. Complete variable domain (other parts from reference TRBV14 and TRBJ2-7): EAGVTQFPSHSVIEKGQTVTLRCDPISGHDNLYWYRRVMGKEIKFLLHFVKESKQDESGMPNNRFLAERTGGTYSTLKVQPAELEDSGVYFCASSQLQYYEQYFGPGTRLTVT.

V usage is TRBV5-1 and J usage is TRBJ2-5; no clear D. Germline V gene lookup returns CDR1 SGHRS and CDR2 YFSETQ. V gave up 1 base and J gave up 1 base, with 8 bases separating them. This CDR3 region has 14 residues. The CDR3 spells CASSLQEPQETQYF. For the CDR3, the DNA is TGCGCCAGCAGCTTGCAGGAACCCCAAGAGACCCAGTACTTC.

The J gene is TRBJ1-4, the V gene TRBV7-9, with a weak D call TRBD1 (5 bases). The V gene's germline CDR1 is SEHNR and CDR2 FQNEAQ (reference sequence). Trimming cost V 4 bases and J 2 bases, with 14 bases left between them. The CDR3 spans 16 residues. CDR3 bases: TGTGCCAGCAGCTGGCGGGCAGGGAACACTAATGAAAAACTGTTTTTT. As protein: CASSWRAGNTNEKLFF.